The entry below gives a single TCR beta chain sequence along with its context. The antigen remains unidentified. Using its own MiXCR run on the PCR reads, TCRdb lists one record per CDR3 protein. The sample contains about 640,000 distinct CDR3 sequences, just under 20% of which appear only once. This specimen belongs to a study of molecular identifiers for immune sequencing clone quantification. The study's findings and limits: Whereas naive cells kept under 1% of molecules in clones above 20 RNA copies, such clones held over 97% in effectors. Detection of one spiked Jurkat cell's TCR RNA reportedly worked in about a million naive cells.

Germline V gives CDR1 ENHRY, CDR2 SYGVKD. V lost 4 bases and J lost 3; bases outside the gene matches: 9. This CDR3 is 16 amino acids long. Sequenced sample: naive CD8+ T cells from blood, with Jurkat cell RNA spiked in. Subset specified: FACS-sorted CD8+CD4-CCR7+CD45RA+ naive T cells. The chain is built from TRBV10-3 and TRBJ2-1, with 7 bases lining up with TRBD2. The sequence came from a human donor in good health. Some libraries in this study had Jurkat cell RNA spiked in. CDR3 protein: CAISGTPSGNYNEQFF. CDR3 coding DNA: TGTGCCATCAGTGGAACCCCTAGCGGAAACTACAATGAGCAGTTCTTC.